Following are 24 T cell receptor beta chains from one sample sequenced in a study of blood T cell repertoires in COVID-19. The protocol was immunoSEQ multiplex PCR, while the TCRdb copy is restricted to in-frame clones and leaves out a portion. The table records 25,000 to 35,000 clones, 84% of them present only once. Specimen: peripheral blood. The receptor source for this set is an elderly woman with acute or convalescent COVID-19.

The chain links TRBV9 to TRBJ1-1, with D unresolved. Trimming stripped 3 bases from V and 4 bases from J, with 10 bases between. The germline gives CDR1 SGDLS, CDR2 YYNGEE. The CDR3 covers 13 residues. In DNA, the CDR3 is TGTGCCAGCAGCGCAAACAGCCCCACTGAAGCTTTCTTT. Protein product: CASSANSPTEAFF.

The rearrangement joins TRBV27 to TRBJ1-3; the D is unclear. CDR1 and CDR2 from the germline V gene are MNHEY and SMNVEV (reference sequence). This CDR3 contains 14 residues. V lost 2 bases and J lost 4, with 9 bases in between. In DNA, the CDR3 is TGTGCCAGCAGTTTAACAGTTTCGGGAAACACCATATATTTT. Protein: CASSLTVSGNTIYF.

DNA for the CDR3: TGCAGCGTTAAGGACAGCTCCTACAATGAGCAGTTCTTC. Translating it yields CSVKDSSYNEQFF. The chain has TRBV29-1 and TRBJ2-1; D is perhaps TRBD1 (6 bases). The CDR3 extends over 13 amino acids. Trimming pared 5 bases from V and 0 bases from J, leaving 8 bases between. Germline-derived CDR1 and CDR2 are SQVTM and ANQGSEA.

This clone was counted only a few times. The rearrangement uses TRBV7-9 and TRBJ1-3; TRBD1 aligns across 7 bases. CDR3 length: 14 residues. Germline CDR1 reads SEHNR; CDR2 reads FQNEAQ (reference sequence). V lost 3 bases and J lost 2; bases outside the gene matches: 1. CDR3 nucleotide sequence: TGTGCCAGCAGCTTCGGACAGGCTGGAAACACCATATATTTT. Its translation: CASSFGQAGNTIYF.

The chain links TRBV5-6 to TRBJ2-5; maybe TRBD2 (5 bases). Germline CDR1 is SGHDT and CDR2 is YYEEEE. Trimming took 5 bases from V and 0 from J, leaving 14 bases between them. The CDR3 length is 15 residues. In DNA form, the CDR3 reads TGTGCCAGCAGGTCGAGCGGATGGGACCAAGAGACCCAGTACTTC. This translates into CASRSSGWDQETQYF.

This sequence joins TRBV21-1 and TRBJ2-3; TRBD2 was called by the table and not checked on the DNA. TRBV21-1 is assigned pseudogene status. The CDR3 runs 21 residues. CDR3 in amino acids: CASSNHGDCGGGGSRTDTQYF. The CDR3 DNA follows: TGTGCCAGCAGCAACCACGGGGACTGTGGCGGGGGGGGTAGTAGGACAGATACGCAGTATTTT.

The CDR3 DNA is TGTGCCAGCCAGCAGGGCGTAGGAGAGACCCAGTACTTC. Its translation is CASQQGVGETQYF. The rearrangement uses TRBV6-5 and TRBJ2-5, with D possibly matching TRBD1 (5 bases). V dropped 8 bases and J dropped 4 bases, with 14 bases sitting between them. This CDR3 has 13 residues. Germline V gene sequence: CDR1 MNHEY, CDR2 SVGAGI.

V gene TRBV19 combines with J gene TRBJ2-3; 10 positions agree with TRBD2. Germline CDR1 LNHDA, CDR2 SQIVND (reference sequence). Trimming at V came to 5 bases and at J to 5 bases, leaving 10 bases not matched to a gene. The length of the CDR3 is 16 residues. CDR3 nucleotide sequence: TGTGCCAGTAGTCCCAAGCGGGAGGGCCGTCAAGATACGCAGTATTTT. Translated, it gives CASSPKREGRQDTQYF. The full variable domain, with the rest looked up from reference TRBV19 and TRBJ2-3, is DGGITQSPKYLFRKEGQNVTLSCEQNLNHDAMYWYRQDPGQGLRLIYYSQIVNDFQKGDIAEGYSVSREKKESFPLTVTSAQKNPTAFYLCASSPKREGRQDTQYFGPGTRLTVL.

This chain uses TRBV25-1 with TRBJ1-3; 11 positions match TRBD1. CDR1 is MGHDK, CDR2 SYGVNS, per germline. The CDR3 totals 17 residues. The ends lost 3 bases at V and 0 bases at J; junction bases unmatched: 4. The CDR3 nucleotides read TGTGCCAGCAGTGAGAGGACAGGGGGCACCTCTGGAAACACCATATATTTT. This translates into CASSERTGGTSGNTIYF.

The chain recombines TRBV24-1 with TRBJ2-1, with 11 bases that match TRBD2. The CDR3 spans 18 residues. In germline, CDR1 is KGHDR, CDR2 SFDVKD. V dropped 3 bases and J dropped 0; count of bases not matched to a gene: 6. The CDR3 sequence is CATSDTPGLAVSYNEQFF. In DNA form, the CDR3 reads TGTGCCACCAGTGATACGCCGGGACTAGCGGTCTCCTACAATGAGCAGTTCTTC.

The V call is TRBV7-3, the J call TRBJ2-7; 9 nucleotides line up with TRBD1. The trim removed 2 bases at V and 3 bases at J, leaving 5 bases unmatched. Germline-derived CDR1 and CDR2 are SGHTA and FQGTGA. The CDR3 consists of 15 residues. The CDR3 region has the DNA TGTGCCAGCAGCTTACTGGACAGGGGTGGCTACGAGCAGTACTTC. Encoded protein: CASSLLDRGGYEQYF.

The gene calls are TRBV9 and TRBJ2-5; 8 bases are a match to TRBD1. J gave up 4 bases and V 0 bases, and 5 bases lay outside the gene matches. The CDR3 extends over 15 amino acids. Germline V gene data show CDR1 as SGDLS and CDR2 as YYNGEE. The CDR3 is CASSVETGEGETQYF. DNA of the CDR3: TGTGCCAGCAGCGTAGAGACAGGGGAAGGAGAGACCCAGTACTTC.

The chain is built from TRBV19 and TRBJ1-5, with D possibly matching TRBD1 (5 bases). The CDR3 is 16 residues long. With 0 bases removed from V and 1 base from J, the gap between germline ends came to 10 bases. Germline V lookup: CDR1 LNHDA, CDR2 SQIVND (reference sequence). The CDR3 nucleotides are TGTGCCAGTAGTATAGATTGGGGGGGAAGCAATCAGCCCCAGCATTTT. It specifies CASSIDWGGSNQPQHF.

The chain has TRBV7-9 and TRBJ2-7; 8 bases are a match to TRBD1. Unmatched junction bases numbered 14, after V lost 4 bases and J lost 3 bases. Germline loops: CDR1 SEHNR, CDR2 FQNEAQ (reference sequence). The CDR3 covers 17 residues. CDR3 DNA: TGTGCCAGCAGCTGGAAGACAGGGGCAGGGACCAACTACGAGCAGTACTTC. As protein: CASSWKTGAGTNYEQYF.

CDR3 sequence: CASSLQGQGANNEQFF. The CDR3 nucleotides read TGTGCCAGCAGCTTACAGGGACAGGGGGCCAACAATGAGCAGTTCTTC. The chain has TRBV7-9 and TRBJ2-1, with TRBD1 identical over 12 bases. Germline CDR1 and CDR2: SEHNR and FQNEAQ (reference sequence). The CDR3 contains 16 residues. Unmatched junction bases numbered 4, after V lost 2 bases and J lost 5 bases.

The genes are TRBV9 and TRBJ1-3, with D perhaps TRBD1 (6 bases). From germline, CDR1 is SGDLS and CDR2 YYNGEE. Between the trimmed V and J ends, which lost 3 bases and 3 bases, there was a span of 13 bases. The CDR3 totals 15 residues. The CDR3 DNA reads TGTGCCAGCAGCGCTGGGGGCCTGGGTGGAAACACCATATATTTT. Amino acids: CASSAGGLGGNTIYF.

This clone was counted only a few times. This CDR3 is also generated by other DNA sequences in the sample. The CDR3 DNA follows: TGTGCCAGTAGTATGAGGACAGAGAACCATCAGCCCCAGCATTTT. Amino acids: CASSMRTENHQPQHF. The chain joins TRBV19 to TRBJ1-5, with TRBD1 as a possible D gene (6 bases). Per the germline V gene, CDR1 is LNHDA and CDR2 is SQIVND (reference sequence). CDR3 length: 15 residues. V lost 3 bases and J 5 bases, leaving 14 bases between the germline ends.

The chain recombines TRBV5-8 with TRBJ2-1; a weak D match, TRBD2 (6 bases). The CDR3 contains 15 residues. V lost 0 bases and J 2 bases, leaving 9 bases between the germline ends. Germline V gene data show CDR1 as SGHTS and CDR2 as YDEGEE. The CDR3 DNA is TGTGCCAGCAGCTTGGAATCGGGAGCCTACAATGAGCAGTTCTTC. Translating it yields CASSLESGAYNEQFF.

This rearrangement joins TRBV27 to TRBJ1-2; D not certain. Trimming removed 2 bases at V and 3 bases at J, with 7 bases between. This CDR3 has 13 residues. Per germline, CDR1 MNHEY and CDR2 SMNVEV (reference sequence). The CDR3 bases are TGTGCCAGCAGTTTAAAGGCGGACTATGGCTACACCTTC. Amino acid sequence: CASSLKADYGYTF.

The gene calls are TRBV24-1 and TRBJ1-2; D is possibly TRBD1 (6 bases). The V end lost 4 bases, the J end lost 4 bases, and 12 bases lay between the germline ends. The germline gives CDR1 KGHDR, CDR2 SFDVKD. CDR3 size: 14 residues. The CDR3 coding sequence is TGTGCCACCAGTGACCTCGACAGGCCCTATGGCTACACCTTC. Translating gives CATSDLDRPYGYTF.

This clone was observed a single time. The chain has TRBV11-2 and TRBJ2-5; tentative D call: TRBD1 (6 bases). Germline V gene data show CDR1 as SGHAT and CDR2 as FQNNGV. Trimming removed 2 bases from V and 5 bases from J, with 9 bases in between. This CDR3 region has 13 residues. The CDR3 coding sequence is TGTGCCAGCAGCTTATCAGGGGTGGAGACCCAGTACTTC. It encodes CASSLSGVETQYF.

The chain joins TRBV7-2 to TRBJ1-1, with D possibly TRBD1 on 5 matching bases. The CDR3 spans 16 residues. V was clipped by 5 bases and J by 11 bases, with 27 bases between them. Germline assignment: CDR1 SGHTA and CDR2 FQGNSA. This CDR3 reads CASSPPGTGTGTNAFF. Written as DNA, the CDR3 is TGTGCCAGCAGCCCCCCCGGTACGGGTACAGGCACCAATGCTTTCTTT.

The chain has TRBV5-1 and TRBJ1-5; perhaps TRBD1 as D (6 bases). The germline gives CDR1 SGHRS, CDR2 YFSETQ. Trimming took 0 bases from V and 4 from J, leaving 14 bases between them. CDR3 length equals 16 residues. The CDR3 protein is CASSLGSGGANQPQHF. Written as DNA, the CDR3 is TGCGCCAGCAGCTTGGGGTCGGGGGGCGCAAATCAGCCCCAGCATTTT. Supplemented by reference TRBV5-1 and TRBJ1-5, the full variable domain reads KAGVTQTPRYLIKTRGQQVTLSCSPISGHRSVSWYQQTPGQGLQFLFEYFSETQRNKGNFPGRFSGRQFSNSRSEMNVSTLELGDSALYLCASSLGSGGANQPQHFGDGTRLSIL.

This clone appeared once. The rearrangement joins TRBV18 to TRBJ2-1; the D gene is possibly TRBD2 (5 bases). Germline values: CDR1 KGHSH, CDR2 LQKENI. V gave up 6 bases and J gave up 8 bases, with 14 bases separating them. The CDR3 spans 13 residues. In nucleotides, the CDR3 is TGTGCCAGCTCCCCGGGATCCCCGGATGAGCAGTTCTTC. Its translation: CASSPGSPDEQFF.